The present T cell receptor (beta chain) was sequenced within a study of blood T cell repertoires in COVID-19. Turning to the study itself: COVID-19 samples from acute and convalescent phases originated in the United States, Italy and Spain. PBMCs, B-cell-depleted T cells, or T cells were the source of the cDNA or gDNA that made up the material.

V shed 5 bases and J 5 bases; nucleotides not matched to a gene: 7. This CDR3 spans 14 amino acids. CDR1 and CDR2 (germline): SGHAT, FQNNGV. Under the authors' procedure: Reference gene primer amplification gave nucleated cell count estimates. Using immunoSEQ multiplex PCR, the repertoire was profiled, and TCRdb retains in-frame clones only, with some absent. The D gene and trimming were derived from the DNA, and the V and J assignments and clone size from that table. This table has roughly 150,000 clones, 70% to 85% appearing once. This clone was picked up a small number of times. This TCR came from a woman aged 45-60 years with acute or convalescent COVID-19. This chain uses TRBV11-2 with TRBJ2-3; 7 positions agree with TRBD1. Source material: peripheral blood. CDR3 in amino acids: CASSNTGAGDTQYF. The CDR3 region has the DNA TGTGCCAGCAGCAACACAGGGGCCGGAGATACGCAGTATTTT.